This TCR beta chain was captured by sequencing in a study of blood T cell repertoires in COVID-19. Study-level information: Samples taken during acute and convalescent COVID-19 were collected in the United States, Italy and Spain. The cDNA or gDNA used as material had been derived from T cells, B-cell-depleted T cells, or PBMCs.

Produced via immunoSEQ multiplex PCR; TCRdb's table is partial and in-frame only. The table shows 90,000 to 110,000 clones, with about 80% occurring only once. This clone was observed a single time. With V trimmed by 4 bases and J by 7 bases, 13 bases remained unmatched. CDR1 and CDR2 (germline): SGHRS, YFSETQ. The CDR3 loop spans 16 amino acids. This chain connects TRBV5-1 to TRBJ1-4; 7 positions agree with TRBD1. The sample consisted of peripheral blood. The receptor's source is a woman aged 50 to 60 with acute or convalescent COVID-19. DNA for the CDR3: TGCGCCAGCAGCCTACTGTCCGGGACAGTGGCTGAAAAACTGTTTTTT. Its protein is CASSLLSGTVAEKLFF.